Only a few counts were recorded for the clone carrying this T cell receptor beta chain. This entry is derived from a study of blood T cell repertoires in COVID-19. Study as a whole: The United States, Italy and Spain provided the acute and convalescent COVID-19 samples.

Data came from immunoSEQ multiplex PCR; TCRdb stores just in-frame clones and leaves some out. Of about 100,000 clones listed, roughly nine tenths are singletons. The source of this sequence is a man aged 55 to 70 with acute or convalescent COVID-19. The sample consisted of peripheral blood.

The chain's CDR3 is CASLQGSFEQFF. CDR3 DNA sequence: TGTGCTAGTTTACAGGGGAGTTTTGAGCAGTTCTTC. This chain connects TRBV12-5 to TRBJ2-1, with 7 bases lining up with TRBD1. The trim removed 8 bases at V and 9 bases at J, leaving 7 bases unmatched. The germline CDR1 and CDR2 sequences are LGHNT and FRNRAP. The CDR3 length is 12 residues.